A single sample is the source of the 11 T cell receptor beta chains below, sequenced in a study of beta chain features in type 1 diabetes listed by TCRdb under 2018. These receptors' targets are unknown. The library was generated by the immunoSEQ multiplex PCR assay. The entire amount of isolated RNA was reverse transcribed using the High Capacity cDNA Reverse Transcription Kit, so the sequenced TCRB transcripts were expressed ones. TCRdb's version of the immuneACCESS table is confined to in-frame rearrangements and falls short of the full clone set. An unresolved V gene accounts for under half of the shortfall where checked; the remainder is of unknown origin. The sample contains around 160,000 clones, 8% to 9.5% of them found a single time. Together, the top ten hold around 0.5% of the sample. Study-level results and caveats: In all four CD4+ subsets, TCRB CDR3 length was moderately but significantly shorter in type 1 diabetes patients.

Sequencing input: central memory CD4+ T cells from blood. These receptors were obtained from a young woman with type 1 diabetes.

This clone has a count of ten or more. The chain combines TRBV7-9 with TRBJ1-4; D unclear. The CDR3 consists of 12 residues. From germline, CDR1 is SEHNR and CDR2 FQNEAQ (reference sequence). V shed 4 bases and J shed 8 bases, with 8 bases lying between them. CDR3 DNA: TGTGCCAGCAGCTCCGAGTGGGAAAAACTGTTTTTT. The encoded protein is CASSSEWEKLFF.

The chain employs TRBV7-2 and TRBJ1-1; 11 positions agree with TRBD1. Germline CDR1 is SGHTA and CDR2 is FQGNSA. The CDR3 is made up of 15 amino acids. V dropped 3 bases and J dropped 2; count of bases not matched to a gene: 2. Here the CDR3 reads CASSFRTGGNTEAFF. CDR3 nucleotides: TGTGCCAGCAGCTTCCGGACAGGGGGCAACACTGAAGCTTTCTTT.

A few counts support this clone. The DNA of the CDR3 is TGTGCCAGCAGGAGACAGGGGGATGAGCAGTTCTTC. This encodes CASRRQGDEQFF. This sequence joins TRBV6-6 and TRBJ2-1; TRBD1 aligns across 9 bases. CDR1 is MNHNY, CDR2 SVGAGI, per germline (reference sequence). The J segment lost 8 bases and the V segment lost 6 bases, leaving 2 bases of the junction unmatched. The CDR3 is 12 residues long.

In its sample, this clone was seen a few times. Other DNA sequences in this sample translate to the same CDR3. The chain employs TRBV29-1 and TRBJ2-3, with a weak D call TRBD2 (6 bases). Trimming stripped 4 bases from V and 1 base from J, with 6 bases between. Germline V gene data show CDR1 as SQVTM and CDR2 as ANQGSEA. The CDR3 length is 12 residues. CDR3 nucleotide sequence: TGCAGCGTTGGGGGGGGCACAGATACGCAGTATTTT. Translated: CSVGGGTDTQYF.

The V and J genes are TRBV7-2 and TRBJ1-6; 9 nucleotides align to TRBD1. This CDR3 contains 15 residues. CDR1 SGHTA and CDR2 FQGNSA come from the germline V gene. V trimming: 5 bases; J trimming: 7 bases; junction bases outside the gene matches: 6. The CDR3 spells CASSQGTGYNSPLHF. DNA for the CDR3: TGTGCCAGCAGCCAGGGGACAGGGTACAATTCACCCCTCCACTTT.

The chain is built from TRBV13 and TRBJ2-3; D is undetermined. This CDR3 has 12 amino acids. Germline lookup yields CDR1 PRHDT and CDR2 FYEKMQ (reference sequence). Trimming took off 0 bases at V and 11 bases at J, with 9 bases between the two ends. The CDR3 sequence: CASSLGGSVQYF. The CDR3 coding sequence is TGTGCCAGCAGCTTAGGGGGCTCAGTGCAGTATTTT. Full variable domain (missing parts from reference TRBV13 and TRBJ2-3): AAGVIQSPRHLIKEKRETATLKCYPIPRHDTVYWYQQGPGQDPQFLISFYEKMQSDKGSIPDRFSAQQFSDYHSELNMSSLELGDSALYFCASSLGGSVQYFGPGTRLTVL.

The sample holds a few counts of this clone. The V and J genes are TRBV15 and TRBJ2-1, with 11 bases that match TRBD2. V was pared by 5 bases and J by 9 bases, with 9 bases of the junction left unmatched. The germline CDR1 and CDR2 sequences are LNHNV and YYDKDF (reference sequence). The length of the CDR3 is 15 residues. The DNA for the CDR3 is TGTGCCACCAGCGCATTAGCGGGAGGGCCGGGTGAGCAGTTCTTC. This gives the protein CATSALAGGPGEQFF. Full variable domain (outside the CDR3, taken from reference TRBV15 and TRBJ2-1): DAMVIQNPRYQVTQFGKPVTLSCSQTLNHNVMYWYQQKSSQAPKLLFHYYDKDFNNEADTPDNFQSRRPNTSFCFLDIRSPGLGDTAMYLCATSALAGGPGEQFFGPGTRLTVL.

This clone was counted only a few times. This chain links TRBV6-6 with TRBJ2-7, with no clear D. The CDR3 spans 12 residues. Per germline, CDR1 MNHNY and CDR2 SVGAGI (reference sequence). Trimming pared 2 bases from V and 6 bases from J, leaving 8 bases between. CDR3 amino acids: CASSYVISEQYF. DNA of the CDR3: TGTGCCAGCAGTTACGTCATTTCCGAGCAGTACTTC.

This clone occurred a few times. The rearrangement links TRBV7-3 to TRBJ1-5; TRBD1 is a possible D gene (6 bases). The CDR3 consists of 15 residues. From germline, CDR1 is SGHTA and CDR2 FQGTGA. V dropped 8 bases and J dropped 1 base, with 15 bases sitting between them. CDR3 nucleotide sequence: TGTGCCAGCCACGACAGGCGAAGGAGCAATCAGCCCCAGCATTTT. Translating gives CASHDRRRSNQPQHF.

This clone occurred once. The gene calls are TRBV4-1 and TRBJ1-5; 10 nucleotides line up with TRBD1. Germline values: CDR1 MGHRA, CDR2 YSYEKL. This CDR3 is built from 15 residues. V lost 0 bases and J lost 7; bases outside the gene matches: 3. This CDR3 reads CASSQEGQGKQPQHF. The CDR3 DNA follows: TGCGCCAGCAGCCAAGAGGGACAGGGGAAACAGCCCCAGCATTTT.

This clone occurred a few times. The chain combines TRBV6-5 with TRBJ1-4, with no clear D. The germline V gene has CDR1 MNHEY and CDR2 SVGAGI. Trimming removed 4 bases at V and 4 bases at J, with 13 bases between. The CDR3 spans 15 residues. The DNA of the CDR3 is TGTGCCAGCAGTTTGGTTTACAGCCGTAATGAAAAACTGTTTTTT. Its protein product is CASSLVYSRNEKLFF.